These 12 T cell receptor beta chains originate from one sample sequenced in a study of patients and donors after allogeneic stem cell transplantation. MiXCR, applied by TCRdb to the RT-PCR reads, yields one record per CDR3 protein. The data contain about 400,000 distinct CDR3 sequences, 16% of them seen just once; the ten biggest clones take up just over 7%. The specimen was blood, either unsorted or a sorted T cell fraction (not recorded which). Receptor source: a human donor who was either an allogeneic HSCT recipient or a stem cell or donor lymphocyte infusion donor (not recorded which). It is not recorded whose cells these are; they may come from a transplant donor.

This clonotype was picked up a small number of times. V gene TRBV6-4 combines with J gene TRBJ1-1, with D maybe TRBD1 (6 bases). Per germline, CDR1 MRHNA and CDR2 SNTAGT. With 11 bases removed from V and 11 bases from J, the gap between germline ends came to 15 bases. CDR3 size: 10 residues. The CDR3 here is CARRGVGAFF. CDR3 coding DNA: TGTGCCCGAAGGGGGGTCGGCGCTTTCTTT.

This clonotype was found many times. The chain is built from TRBV7-8 and TRBJ2-5, with 7 bases identical to TRBD1. V lost 5 bases to trimming and J lost 1 base; unmatched junction nucleotides: 16. CDR1 is SGHVS and CDR2 is FQNEAQ in the germline V gene. The CDR3 covers 18 residues. This CDR3 is CASSLGPNRNRGQETQYF. CDR3 nucleotide sequence: TGTGCCAGCAGCCTGGGACCAAATCGTAACAGGGGCCAAGAGACCCAGTACTTC.

This clonotype was seen repeatedly, ten times or more. V gene TRBV5-1 combines with J gene TRBJ2-1, with 11 bases fitting TRBD2. The CDR3 contains 16 residues. Germline V CDR1 and CDR2: SGHRS, YFSETQ. The V and J ends lost 0 bases and 6 bases, in that order; junction bases with no gene match: 5. CDR3 residues: CASSLVLAGGSNEQFF. In nucleotides, the CDR3 is TGCGCCAGCAGCTTGGTGCTAGCGGGAGGAAGCAATGAGCAGTTCTTC.

This CDR3 is CASSIRTGTGKLFF. DNA for the CDR3: TGTGCCAGCAGCATCCGGACAGGGACTGGGAAGCTGTTTTTT. This chain connects TRBV7-9 to TRBJ2-2; 8 bases align to TRBD1. The CDR3 consists of 14 residues. The ends lost 5 bases at V and 12 bases at J; junction bases unmatched: 11. The germline gives CDR1 SEHNR, CDR2 FQNEAQ (reference sequence).

This clonotype has a handful of counts. The gene calls are TRBV24-1 and TRBJ2-1, with TRBD2 identical over 7 bases. CDR3 length equals 15 residues. V trimming: 5 bases; J trimming: 5 bases; junction bases outside the gene matches: 8. Germline V gene data show CDR1 as KGHDR and CDR2 as SFDVKD. The CDR3 DNA reads TGTGCCACCAGTGCTATGGAGCGGGGTAACAATGAGCAGTTCTTC. It yields the protein CATSAMERGNNEQFF.

Ten or more counts support this clonotype. The V call is TRBV12-3 or TRBV12-4, the J call TRBJ2-2; D is ambiguous. The germline V and J ends were trimmed by 3 bases and 0 bases, with 11 bases remaining between them. The CDR3 is 16 residues long. The CDR3: CASSFVVSTNTGELFF. In DNA form, the CDR3 reads TGTGCCAGCAGTTTTGTCGTGAGTACGAACACCGGGGAGCTGTTTTTT.

This chain joins TRBV4-1 and TRBJ1-2; the D is unclear. Germline CDR1 MGHRA, CDR2 YSYEKL. This CDR3 comprises 12 residues. Trimming shortened V by 3 bases and J by 4 bases, and 6 bases separated the two germline ends. The CDR3 sequence: CASSHPLYGYTF. CDR3 sequence (DNA): TGCGCCAGCAGCCACCCTCTCTATGGCTACACCTTC.

This clonotype has a count of ten or more. J is TRBJ2-7 and V is TRBV7-8; D may be TRBD1 (6 bases). Germline-derived CDR1 and CDR2 are SGHVS and FQNEAQ. Trimming stripped 4 bases from V and 3 bases from J, with 13 bases between. The CDR3 totals 14 residues. Here the CDR3 DNA reads TGTGCCAGCAGCTACCCATTACAGGGCTACGAGCAGTACTTC. The encoded protein is CASSYPLQGYEQYF.

The chain uses TRBV20-1 and TRBJ2-5, with D maybe TRBD2 (6 bases). V lost 4 bases and J 5 bases, leaving 11 bases between the germline ends. This CDR3 spans 12 amino acids. Germline V gives CDR1 DFQATT, CDR2 SNEGSKA (reference sequence). The CDR3 bases are TGCAGTGCTAAAACTAGCTGGGAGACCCAGTACTTC. The encoded protein is CSAKTSWETQYF.

The chain employs TRBV4-1 and TRBJ1-6; no reliable D call. The CDR3 totals 15 residues. Deletions cut 0 bases from V and 7 bases from J, with 10 bases between. The V gene's germline CDR1 is MGHRA and CDR2 YSYEKL. The CDR3 nucleotides are TGCGCCAGCAGCCAAGAGGAGACGGTGAATTCACCCCTCCACTTT. Protein: CASSQEETVNSPLHF.

This chain joins TRBV11-2 and TRBJ2-7; 8 bases line up with TRBD1. The CDR3 extends over 18 amino acids. CDR1 and CDR2 from the germline V gene are SGHAT and FQNNGV. J was trimmed by 0 bases and V by 5 bases; bases with no gene match: 15. The CDR3 loop reads CASSRTGRTLLRSYEQYF. The CDR3 nucleotides are TGTGCCAGCAGCCGGACAGGGAGGACCCTACTTCGCTCCTACGAGCAGTACTTC.

The table lists this clonotype with many counts. The J gene is TRBJ2-2, the V gene TRBV11-2; tentatively, D is TRBD2 (6 bases). The CDR3 runs to 17 residues. Trimming took 5 bases from V and 2 from J, leaving 18 bases between them. Germline CDR1 is SGHAT and CDR2 is FQNNGV. CDR3 DNA sequence: TGTGCCAGCAGCCTCTCCCCTGCTAGCGTCAACACCGGGGAGCTGTTTTTT. It encodes CASSLSPASVNTGELFF.